The 15 T cell receptor beta chains in this list originate from one sample, sequenced in a study of Graves' ophthalmopathy and Graves' hyperthyroidism. Using RNA transcripts, the TCR beta CDR3 regions were amplified. Second-round multiplex PCR followed a first-round RT-PCR using HTBI primers. TCRdb re-analysed the multiplex PCR reads in MiXCR, keeping a single row per CDR3 protein. The sample includes 680,000 or so distinct CDR3 sequences, about a fifth of them seen just once. Material for sequencing was peripheral blood. Receptors were obtained from a woman under 30 with stable Graves' hyperthyroidism. Some clones in this sample may be carry-over from other donors' samples.

This clonotype was seen ten or more times. This rearrangement joins TRBV7-9 to TRBJ1-1; 7 nucleotides line up with TRBD1. With V trimmed by 2 bases and J by 5 bases, 5 bases remained unmatched. CDR3 size: 14 residues. CDR1 is SEHNR, CDR2 FQNEAQ, per germline (reference sequence). The CDR3 loop is CASSLRQGRTEAFF. CDR3 nucleotides: TGTGCCAGCAGCTTAAGACAGGGAAGAACTGAAGCTTTCTTT.

This clonotype has at least ten counts. The chain joins TRBV12-3 or TRBV12-4 to TRBJ1-1, with D possibly TRBD1 on 5 matching bases. The CDR3 spans 17 residues. The ends were cut back, 1 base at V and 0 bases at J, with 15 bases in the middle. The CDR3 region has the DNA TGTGCCAGCAGTTTAGGGCTAGGAGGGACCCTGAACACTGAAGCTTTCTTT. This codes for CASSLGLGGTLNTEAFF.

At least ten counts were recorded for this clonotype. One end of the junction varies from germline; a read error may be responsible. The J gene is TRBJ1-1, the V gene TRBV11-2; tentative D call: TRBD1 (5 bases). Germline CDR1 reads SGHAT; CDR2 reads FQNNGV. The CDR3 has 14 residues. The CDR3 sequence is CASTLMGVSTEAFF. DNA for the CDR3: TGTGCCAGCACCTTAATGGGGGTAAGCACTGAAGCTTTCTTT.

The sample holds a few counts of this clonotype. The junction departs from germline at one end; a sequencing error may be responsible. This rearrangement joins TRBV12-5 to TRBJ2-2, with D unresolved. The CDR3 totals 11 residues. The germline V gene has CDR1 LGHNT and CDR2 FRNRAP. CDR3 amino acids: CASGFNLEPFF. CDR3 bases: TGTGCTAGTGGTTTTAATTTGGAGCCGTTTTTT.

This clonotype was detected ten times or more. This chain links TRBV6-2 or TRBV6-3 with TRBJ2-5; 10 bases are shared with TRBD2. The CDR3 extends over 18 amino acids. CDR1 is MNHEY and CDR2 is SVGEGT in the germline V gene. The trim removed 4 bases at V and 7 bases at J, leaving 18 bases unmatched. The CDR3 region is CASSSPAGLADPGLTQYF. CDR3 bases: TGTGCCAGCAGTTCCCCCGCCGGACTAGCGGATCCAGGGTTGACCCAGTACTTC.

In its sample, this clonotype was seen many times. This chain uses TRBV5-1 with TRBJ2-6; 9 bases align to TRBD1. CDR1 is SGHRS, CDR2 YFSETQ, per germline. This CDR3 has 19 residues. V lost 3 bases, J lost 0 bases, and 10 bases stayed unmatched. This CDR3 is CASSYDRGEGFSGANVLTF. The CDR3 region has the DNA TGCGCCAGCAGCTACGACAGGGGGGAGGGCTTCTCTGGGGCCAACGTCCTGACTTTC.

This clonotype was counted at least ten times. The J gene is TRBJ1-1, the V gene TRBV6-2 or TRBV6-3; TRBD1 might be the D (6 bases). CDR3 size: 16 residues. V lost 6 bases to trimming and J lost 5 bases, with 22 bases between them. CDR1 is MNHEY and CDR2 is SVGEGT in the germline V gene. CDR3 in DNA: TGTGCCAGCAGCTCAATACCGGGACAACGATGGACTGAAGCTTTCTTT. Translation gives CASSSIPGQRWTEAFF.

At least ten counts were recorded for this clonotype. This sequence joins TRBV4-1 and TRBJ1-5; D call uncertain. Germline-derived CDR1 and CDR2 are MGHRA and YSYEKL. CDR3 length equals 13 residues. Deletions cut 4 bases from V and 4 bases from J, with 8 bases between. DNA for the CDR3: TGCGCCAGCAGCCCCATACTAAATCAGCCCCAGCATTTT. It encodes CASSPILNQPQHF.

The genes are TRBV12-3 or TRBV12-4 and TRBJ2-5; 13 bases line up with TRBD2. The CDR3 spans 16 residues. Germline trimming cut 5 bases from V and 2 bases from J; bases unmatched to any gene: 5. The CDR3 DNA reads TGTGCCAGCAGTGGGGGGACTAGCGGGATTCAAGAGACCCAGTACTTC. It encodes CASSGGTSGIQETQYF.

This clonotype was counted between two and nine times. The chain carries TRBV3-1 and TRBJ2-7; 10 nucleotides agree with TRBD1. The length of the CDR3 is 16 residues. In germline, CDR1 is LGHDT, CDR2 YNNKEL (reference sequence). The J segment lost 4 bases and the V segment lost 1 base, leaving 7 bases of the junction unmatched. The CDR3 region is CASSQVKGQGQYEQYF. The CDR3 DNA is TGTGCCAGCAGCCAAGTAAAGGGACAGGGGCAGTACGAGCAGTACTTC.

This clonotype was observed many times. The chain employs TRBV5-1 and TRBJ2-2, with 12 bases fitting TRBD2. Germline-derived CDR1 and CDR2 are SGHRS and YFSETQ. V shed 2 bases and J 6 bases; nucleotides not matched to a gene: 11. This CDR3 has 18 amino acids. Here the CDR3 DNA reads TGCGCCAGCAGCTTCGAACCCACTAGCGGGAGGATGGCCGGGGAGCTGTTTTTT. Translated, it gives CASSFEPTSGRMAGELFF.

The V call is TRBV4-1, the J call TRBJ1-5; no firm D call. The CDR3 has 15 amino acids. Per germline, CDR1 MGHRA and CDR2 YSYEKL. V lost 1 base to trimming and J lost 2 bases, with 9 bases between them. In nucleotides, the CDR3 is TGCGCCAGCAGCCAAGGGTCCAGACGCAATCAGCCCCAGCATTTT. Its protein is CASSQGSRRNQPQHF.

This clonotype was counted ten times or more. The rearrangement links TRBV28 to TRBJ1-2; D gene uncertain. This CDR3 has 12 amino acids. The germline V gene encodes CDR1 MDHEN and CDR2 SYDVKM. The ends were cut back, 1 base at V and 6 bases at J, with 6 bases in the middle. The CDR3 DNA sequence: TGTGCCAGCAGTTTATATACTCATGGCTACACCTTC. Encoded protein: CASSLYTHGYTF.

This clonotype was detected only a few times. The chain carries TRBV19 and TRBJ2-1, with TRBD1 matching 8 bases. The CDR3 totals 15 residues. Trimming at V came to 5 bases and at J to 0 bases, leaving 3 bases not matched to a gene. Per the germline V gene, CDR1 is LNHDA and CDR2 is SQIVND (reference sequence). The CDR3 DNA reads as TGTGCCAGTAGTCGGACAGGGAGCTCCTACAATGAGCAGTTCTTC. Its protein product is CASSRTGSSYNEQFF.

This clonotype was counted only a few times. The J gene is TRBJ1-1, the V gene TRBV28; D might be TRBD1 (6 bases). Trimming shortened V by 5 bases and J by 0 bases, and 16 bases separated the two germline ends. CDR1 and CDR2 from the germline V gene are MDHEN and SYDVKM. The CDR3 runs to 16 residues. This CDR3 is CASSPTGHIMNTEAFF. CDR3 sequence (DNA): TGTGCCAGCAGTCCAACGGGACACATCATGAACACTGAAGCTTTCTTT.